Following are 8 T cell receptor beta chains from one sample sequenced in a study of vaccination and CD4 T cells after COVID-19 (dated by TCRdb to between 2021 and 2022). The library was produced with PCR. Sequencing was performed on an Illumina iSeq 100. DNA from cultured CD4+ T cells was subjected to TCR sequencing with the Oncomine TCR Beta short-read assay at the Johns Hopkins FTIC core. The public reads were run again by TCRdb, first through fastp at Q25 and then through MiXCR, and only productive beta chains were kept. Entries are consolidated by CDR3 protein sequence, retaining the most common genes and DNA. Within this sample are roughly 16,000 distinct CDR3 sequences, with 44% of them counted one time only. The top ten constitute 3% to 4.5% of the sample. The treatment or condition label here, explained by the study, means: roughly 11-day PBMC culture with coronavirus spike peptide pools or control peptides (ViraFEST assay).

Their antigens are not known. The sequenced sample consisted of CD4+ T cells from blood, cultured in vitro. These receptor sequences come from a human donor who had recovered from COVID-19.

V usage is TRBV5-4 and J usage is TRBJ2-3; TRBD2 is a possible D gene (6 bases). V was pared by 3 bases and J by 13 bases, with 15 bases between. Germline V gene sequence: CDR1 SGHNT, CDR2 YYREEE (reference sequence). There are 12 residues in the CDR3. The CDR3 region is CASSSVDYPEYF. CDR3 nucleotide sequence: TGTGCCAGCAGCTCCGTGGACTACCCGGAGTATTTT.

The chain is built from TRBV6-1 and TRBJ2-2; a possible D gene is TRBD1 (5 bases). The germline V and J ends were trimmed by 7 bases and 7 bases, with 16 bases remaining between them. The CDR3 has 14 residues. Germline V gene lookup returns CDR1 MNHNS and CDR2 SASEGT. In DNA form, the CDR3 reads TGTGCCAGCAACCTCAGGGAAAGGGGCGGGGAGCTGTTTTTT. Amino acid sequence: CASNLRERGGELFF.

The rearrangement joins TRBV2 to TRBJ1-3; a weak D match, TRBD1 (5 bases). This CDR3 comprises 16 residues. Germline CDR1 is SNHLY and CDR2 is FYNNEI. Trimming cost V 5 bases and J 1 base, with 15 bases left between them. CDR3 protein: CASSFQGRASGNTIYF. In DNA form, the CDR3 reads TGTGCCAGCAGTTTCCAGGGTAGGGCGTCTGGAAACACCATATATTTT.

The chain couples TRBV6-1 to TRBJ2-3; the match to TRBD1 covers 7 bases. CDR1 and CDR2 from the germline V gene are MNHNS and SASEGT. The CDR3 spans 15 residues. The ends lost 6 bases at V and 6 bases at J; junction bases unmatched: 12. The CDR3 loop reads CASRPSTGELDTQYF. The CDR3 region has the DNA TGTGCCAGCAGGCCTTCCACAGGGGAATTGGATACGCAGTATTTT.

There are a few counts of this clonotype. The chain carries TRBV10-3 and TRBJ2-5, with D hard to call. Germline-derived CDR1 and CDR2 are ENHRY and SYGVKD. CDR3 size: 12 residues. The V end was cut by 3 bases, the J end by 9 bases, with 11 bases between. The CDR3 DNA reads TGTGCCATCAGTGAAGATAACCTGGCCCAGTACTTC. Amino acids: CAISEDNLAQYF.

The CDR3 coding sequence is TGTGCCAGCACTCATAAACTCGGACAGGGACCCTACGAGCAGTACTTC. It yields the protein CASTHKLGQGPYEQYF. J is TRBJ2-7 and V is TRBV5-4; 8 positions match TRBD1. Germline V lookup: CDR1 SGHNT, CDR2 YYREEE (reference sequence). With V trimmed by 6 bases and J by 2 bases, 13 bases remained unmatched. The CDR3 totals 16 residues.

The rearrangement links TRBV20-1 to TRBJ2-1, with D perhaps matching TRBD2 (6 bases). The V end was cut by 6 bases, the J end by 5 bases, with 17 bases between. The CDR3 spans 14 residues. Germline CDR1 and CDR2: DFQATT and SNEGSKA (reference sequence). The CDR3, as DNA: TGCAGTGCCCGAAGGCGGGACGGGGACAATGAGCAGTTCTTC. It specifies CSARRRDGDNEQFF.

A few counts support this clonotype. This rearrangement joins TRBV6-2 or TRBV6-3 to TRBJ2-1; possibly TRBD1 for D (6 bases). Trimming removed 5 bases from V and 12 bases from J, with 20 bases in between. The germline CDR1 and CDR2 sequences are MNHEY and SVGEGT. This CDR3 is built from 14 residues. The chain's CDR3 is CASSSGTPLQGQFF. The CDR3 DNA reads TGTGCCAGCAGTAGTGGGACACCCTTACAGGGGCAGTTCTTC.